This TCR beta chain was identified in a study of T cell changes during pregnancy in multiple sclerosis. Sequenced by immunoSEQ multiplex PCR; TCRdb stores in-frame clones only, minus some. The repertoire holds 25,000 to 35,000 clones, with 88% as singletons. Material: CD4+ T cells from peripheral blood mononuclear cells, obtained in the first trimester of pregnancy. The receptor was isolated from a female donor in good health, enrolled as a control in a pregnancy study.

In DNA form, the CDR3 reads TGTGCCAGCAGCTTAGGACAGGGCCTGTACGAGCAGTACTTC. Translation gives CASSLGQGLYEQYF. The chain links TRBV13 to TRBJ2-7, with a possible D match to TRBD1 (6 bases). Germline loops: CDR1 PRHDT, CDR2 FYEKMQ (reference sequence). With 0 bases removed from V and 4 bases from J, the gap between germline ends came to 10 bases. The CDR3 is 14 amino acids.